Reported below is one T cell receptor beta chain. This clone came up a few times. The specificity of this receptor is unknown. Base-call qualities are not available, and no considerably larger clone is one nucleotide away. The data were taken from a study of cytomegalovirus exposure and HLA in healthy donors (dated by TCRdb to about 2017). Concerning the study at large: According to an earlier analysis of 587 of the donors, about 170 million T cells yielded 90 million to 130 million unique TCR beta sequences and about 280 Gb of sequence data. An early release covering more than 500 HLA-typed donors comprised about 290 gigabases of sequencing data and tens of millions of unique TCR sequences. Of the approximately 400 genotyped donors, around 81% fell in the genetic ancestry cluster associated with self-reported Caucasian donors. The study was designed to test whether signatures of past pathogen exposure could be identified by cataloging public T cell receptors. The study used immunosequencing to profile the T cell repertoires of some 600 subjects and linked those repertoires to cytomegalovirus serostatus. Besides the first cohort of some 670 subjects, a separate validation cohort made up of roughly 120 different subjects was used. To predict cytomegalovirus infection status, the study brought together high-throughput TCR immunosequencing, statistical association of individual TCRs with disease status, and machine learning. A later analysis re-analyzed previously published TCR beta repertoires from roughly 690 donors and added high-resolution HLA genotyping to study TCR occurrence patterns. Rather than drawing on any new phenotypic data, the later analysis identified candidate immune exposures from TCR beta sequences and the way those sequences occurred across donors. An earlier analysis of around 540 of the donors applied high-throughput TCR beta sequencing to assess whether each TCR beta V gene segment acted as functional or pseudogenic. Donor age, sex, ethnicity and CMV serostatus were compiled together with the repertoire data. A later genetic analysis took genome-wide SNP genotypes for about three fifths of the 666 donors and used that subset as a discovery cohort. Every discovery cohort repertoire had been produced on one sequencing platform. Both class I and class II loci were covered by HLA typing, at four-digit resolution. Typing coverage differed by locus: A, B, C, DRB1 and DQB1 were typed in roughly 629-630 donors, DQA1 in 500 to 550, DPA1 in 600 to 610, and DPB1 in around 490. Several DR-DQ haplotypes were handled as single units for association and clustering because linkage in the cohort was strong. Among about 370 genotyped donors of the cohort, an average of about 220,000 unique TCR beta nucleotide sequences was sequenced per donor, of which 15% to 20% were non-productive. Overall study results and their limits: Because HLA typing was unavailable for some donors at each locus, only the typed subset was used in association tests. In a later genetic analysis, a missense DCLRE1C variant was associated with V-gene and J-gene trimming of TCR beta chains, and the association was replicated in an independent cohort. Across donors, most TCR sequences were observed very rarely, whereas some public TCRs were present in many individuals. A later analysis found that HLA-associated TCR beta chains were more clonally expanded and had lower generation probabilities than equally common non-associated chains. Only TCR beta chains were sequenced in this cohort, and the absence of alpha or paired-chain data limited detectable features. The study listed approximately 150 TCR beta chains as associated with cytomegalovirus. According to a later analysis, TCR association rates differed among HLA loci, with DRB1 alleles showing the most associated TCRs and HLA-C alleles showing the fewest. In an earlier analysis of approximately 600 of the donors, most TCR beta V segments were observed in productive rearrangements about 87% or about 30% of the time, broadly matching IMGT annotations. Because counts were too low, 15 to 20 rarely observed V segments, including chromosome 9 orphons, were left out of the earlier analysis of several hundred of the donors. A further reported finding was that TCR beta sequences accurately predicted the HLA-A and HLA-B alleles for most subjects in the first cohort. The 87-base-pair reads could not distinguish some IMGT-functional V segments, including TRBV6-2 and TRBV6-3, so those segments were excluded. The classifier was reported to diagnose cytomegalovirus status with high specificity and sensitivity in both the original and validation cohorts. The authors suggested that the approach could potentially be extended to other disease states and immunological phenotypes. According to a later analysis, parvovirus B19, influenza, CMV and Epstein-Barr virus appeared linked to several top co-occurrence clusters. Strong co-occurrence of HLA alleles, especially DR and DQ, made assigning TCR associations to individual alleles difficult. According to a later analysis, most CMV-associated TCR beta chains appeared to be HLA-restricted, and the HLA associations seemed to be driven largely by CMV exposure. The only immune exposure information available for the cohort was CMV serostatus. In a later analysis, 16,951 TCR beta sequences were associated with specific HLA alleles at a false discovery rate of 0.05. A later genetic analysis reported fewer N-insertions in productive TCRs among donors in an Asian-associated ancestry cluster than the approximately 700-donor mean. Linkage disequilibrium might explain the correlated functional status among segregating V segments, but an unknown experimental factor could not be excluded. A few of the identified cytomegalovirus-associated TCR beta chains were confirmed in vitro to be specific for cytomegalovirus antigens. A cluster of highly shared sequence variants was judged likely to represent a technical artifact of the sequencing pipeline. The presence/absence analyses assumed that sequencing depth was roughly uniform across donors, and that assumption may not be true.

The germline V gene (reference sequence) provides CDR1 SEHNR and CDR2 FQNEAQ. Taken from cysteine to phenylalanine, the CDR3 has 14 residues. Only the CDR3 region is kept as DNA, spanning 42 bases read in frame from base 1. V is pared back by 4 bases and J by 1 base, with 10 bases lying between the germline termini. Library construction relied on the immunoSEQ multiplex PCR assay. The multiplex PCR relied on a mix of 60 forward primers for TCR Vbeta segments and 13 reverse primers for TCR Jbeta segments. The CDR3 region of rearranged TCR beta genes was amplified from genomic DNA by a multiplex PCR assay. The amplified TCR beta libraries were sequenced on the Illumina HiSeq System as 87-base-pair reads. The study's processing was this. Across the 700 or so repertoires, a later analysis counted tens of millions of unique TCR beta chains, around 10 million of which were shared by at least two donors. Raw reads were error-corrected and collapsed into unique sequences by a nearest-neighbor algorithm in which closely related sequences were merged to remove PCR and sequencing errors. CDR3 sequences were aligned to IMGT reference sequences to assign V, D and J gene segments. For a sequence to be retained, at least a six-nucleotide match to both a V gene segment and a J gene segment was required. Rearrangements were called productive when the CDR3 lacked stop codons and stayed in frame with V and J; all others were non-productive. CDR3 was defined according to IMGT convention as the region running from the second conserved V-encoded cysteine to the conserved J-encoded phenylalanine. The earlier analysis of 500 to 650 of the donors excluded any sequence lacking an unambiguous match to a single V gene segment. In an earlier analysis of around 590 of the donors, a V segment was called functional when productive rearrangements were above 56.7%, and segregating when the standard deviation between donors exceeded 5%. A statistical classification framework was developed to diagnose cytomegalovirus status using the catalog of TCR beta chain sequences. V and J gene assignment, in a later analysis, came from comparing TCR nucleotide sequences with IMGT/GENE-DB human TR gene sequences. Using the TCRdist pipeline, a later analysis assigned CDR3 sequences along with most-parsimonious VDJ recombination scenarios. In a later analysis, each TCR beta chain was defined by its CDR3 amino acid sequence together with its V-gene family, and reads without a unique V-gene family were excluded. To address suspected cross-contamination and a sequencing artifact, a later analysis removed around 600 highly shared, low-generation-probability nucleotide sequences. In a later analysis, a clonal expansion index was calculated for each public chain from normalized within-repertoire ranks of inferred template counts. In a later analysis, generation probabilities were computed using a VDJ recombination model fitted to out-of-frame rearrangements, and the results were checked against IGoR. In a later analysis, TCR-TCR, TCR-HLA and TCR-CMV co-occurrence was scored with hypergeometric tests, and a repertoire-size bias correction was applied to TCR pairs. To estimate false discovery rates, a later analysis permuted the HLA or CMV assignments 20 times. In a later analysis, co-occurring TCRs were grouped with DBSCAN, and TCRdist sequence similarity was added when clustering was performed within HLA-allele-positive subsets. Co-occurrence clustering excluded repertoires with fewer than 30,000 or more than 120,000 public chains, plus five with anomalous nucleotide sharing. TCRdb took over this immuneACCESS table, retaining in-frame rearrangements with V and J assigned. Such tables are incomplete; in checked studies, under half of the missing clones stem from an unresolved V gene, and the remainder is unexplained. V, J and clone size derive from that table, while D and trimming were established from the DNA sequence. The table for this sample lists some 120,000 clones; roughly two thirds of them were counted only once. The ten largest clones take up 1.6% of the sample.

The cohort consisted of hundreds of healthy bone marrow donors. At the time of sampling, all cohort members were nominally healthy, though unrecorded immune exposures were likely present. The donor tested CMV seropositive, placing the donor among the 290 or so seropositive members of the cohort. A peripheral blood sample was provided by each donor, and peripheral blood mononuclear cells were used for TCR beta sequencing. The Qiagen DNeasy Blood Extraction Kit was used to extract genomic DNA from the blood cell samples. The chain links TRBV7-9 with TRBJ1-1, with the identity of the D gene unclear. Specimen: PBMCs. The TCR comes from a man aged 25 to 40 in good health and CMV-seropositive. The nucleotide sequence is TGTGCCAGCAGCTCTCAGGCCCCGAACACTGAAGCTTTCTTT. It encodes CASSSQAPNTEAFF.